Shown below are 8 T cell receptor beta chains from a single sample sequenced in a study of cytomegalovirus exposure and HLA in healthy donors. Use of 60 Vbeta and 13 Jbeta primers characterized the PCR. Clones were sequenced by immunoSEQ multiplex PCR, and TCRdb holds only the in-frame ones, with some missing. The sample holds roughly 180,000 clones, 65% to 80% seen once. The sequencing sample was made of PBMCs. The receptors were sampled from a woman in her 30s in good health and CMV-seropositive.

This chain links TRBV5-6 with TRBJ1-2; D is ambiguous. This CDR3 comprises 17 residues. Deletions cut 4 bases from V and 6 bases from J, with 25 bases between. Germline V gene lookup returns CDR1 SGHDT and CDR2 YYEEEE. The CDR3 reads CASSHIPYIPRRDGYTF. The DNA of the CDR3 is TGTGCCAGCAGCCATATACCCTACATCCCTCGGAGAGATGGCTACACCTTC.

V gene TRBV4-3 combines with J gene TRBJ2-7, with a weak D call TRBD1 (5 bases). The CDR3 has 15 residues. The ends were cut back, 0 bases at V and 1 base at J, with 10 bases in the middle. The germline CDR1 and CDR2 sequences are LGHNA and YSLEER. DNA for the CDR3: TGCGCCAGCAGCCAAGATACAGGCAAGTCCTACGAGCAGTACTTC. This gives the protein CASSQDTGKSYEQYF.

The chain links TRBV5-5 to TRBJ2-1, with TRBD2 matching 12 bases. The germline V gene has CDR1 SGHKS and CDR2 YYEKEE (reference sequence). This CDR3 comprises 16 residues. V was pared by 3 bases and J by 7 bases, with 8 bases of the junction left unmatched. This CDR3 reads CASSSTTSGGMNEQFF. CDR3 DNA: TGTGCCAGCAGCTCCACAACTAGCGGGGGGATGAATGAGCAGTTCTTC.

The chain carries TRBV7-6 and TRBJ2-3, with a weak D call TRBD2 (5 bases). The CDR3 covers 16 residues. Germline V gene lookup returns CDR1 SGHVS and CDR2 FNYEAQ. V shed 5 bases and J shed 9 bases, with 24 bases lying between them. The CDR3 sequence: CASSPGPPKAPSTQYF. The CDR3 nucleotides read TGTGCCAGCAGCCCCGGACCCCCAAAGGCTCCTAGCACGCAGTATTTT.

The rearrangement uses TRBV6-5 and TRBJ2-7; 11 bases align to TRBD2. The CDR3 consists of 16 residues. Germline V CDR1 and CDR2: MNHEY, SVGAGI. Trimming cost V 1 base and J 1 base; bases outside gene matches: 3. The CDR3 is CASSYFGTSGSYEQYF. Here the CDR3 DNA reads TGTGCCAGCAGTTACTTTGGGACTAGCGGATCCTACGAGCAGTACTTC.

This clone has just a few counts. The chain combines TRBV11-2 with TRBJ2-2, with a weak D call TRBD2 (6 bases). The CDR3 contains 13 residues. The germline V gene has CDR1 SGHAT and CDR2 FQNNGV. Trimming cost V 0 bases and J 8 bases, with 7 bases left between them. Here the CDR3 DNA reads TGTGCCAGCAGCTTAGATCGGGGGGGGGAGCTGTTTTTT. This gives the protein CASSLDRGGELFF.

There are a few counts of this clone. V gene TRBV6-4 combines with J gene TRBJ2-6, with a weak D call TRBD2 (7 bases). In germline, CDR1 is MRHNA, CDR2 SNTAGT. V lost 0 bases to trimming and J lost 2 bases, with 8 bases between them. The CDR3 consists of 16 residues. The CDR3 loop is CASSDSGGAGANVLTF. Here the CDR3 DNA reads TGTGCCAGCAGTGACTCAGGGGGGGCTGGGGCCAACGTCCTGACTTTC.

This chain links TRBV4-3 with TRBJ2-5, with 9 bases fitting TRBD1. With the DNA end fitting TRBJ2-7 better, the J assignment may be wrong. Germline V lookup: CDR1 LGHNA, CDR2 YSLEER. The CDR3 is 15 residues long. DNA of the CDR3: TGCGCCAGCAGCCGACTGGGGGACAGGGCTGGCGAGCAGTACTTC. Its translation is CASSRLGDRAGEQYF.